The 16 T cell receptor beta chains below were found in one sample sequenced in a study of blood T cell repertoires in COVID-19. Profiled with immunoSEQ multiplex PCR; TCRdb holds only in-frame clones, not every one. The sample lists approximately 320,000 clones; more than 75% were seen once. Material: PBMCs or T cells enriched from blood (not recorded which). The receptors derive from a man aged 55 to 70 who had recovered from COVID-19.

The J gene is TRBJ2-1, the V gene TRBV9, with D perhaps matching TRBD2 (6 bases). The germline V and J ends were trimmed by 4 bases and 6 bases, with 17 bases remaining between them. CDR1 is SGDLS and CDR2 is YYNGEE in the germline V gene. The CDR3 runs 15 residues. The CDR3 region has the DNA TGTGCCAGCAGCCCCGGGGGTAGCGTTCTCAATGAGCAGTTCTTC. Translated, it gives CASSPGGSVLNEQFF.

The CDR3 is CATTHRDPSYEQYF. The CDR3 DNA reads as TGTGCCACCACGCACAGGGATCCCTCCTACGAGCAGTACTTC. The V call is TRBV10-3, the J call TRBJ2-7, with a tentative D call TRBD1 (6 bases). The V gene lost 10 bases and the J gene lost 0 bases, with 16 bases spanning the gap. The germline CDR1 and CDR2 sequences are ENHRY and SYGVKD. The CDR3 contains 14 residues.

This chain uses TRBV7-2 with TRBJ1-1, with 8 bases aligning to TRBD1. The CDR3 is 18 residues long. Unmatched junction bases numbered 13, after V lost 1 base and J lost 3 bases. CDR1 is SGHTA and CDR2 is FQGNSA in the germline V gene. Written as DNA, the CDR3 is TGTGCCAGCAGCTTAGTTGGACAGGGTGTATATCGGGACACTGAAGCTTTCTTT. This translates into CASSLVGQGVYRDTEAFF.

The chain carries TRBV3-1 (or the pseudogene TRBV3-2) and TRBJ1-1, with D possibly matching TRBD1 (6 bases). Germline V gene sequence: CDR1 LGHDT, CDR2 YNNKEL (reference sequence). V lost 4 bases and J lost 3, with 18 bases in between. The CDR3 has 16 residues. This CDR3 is CASSPRGGRGDTEAFF. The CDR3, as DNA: TGTGCCAGCAGCCCCCGAGGTGGCAGGGGAGACACTGAAGCTTTCTTT.

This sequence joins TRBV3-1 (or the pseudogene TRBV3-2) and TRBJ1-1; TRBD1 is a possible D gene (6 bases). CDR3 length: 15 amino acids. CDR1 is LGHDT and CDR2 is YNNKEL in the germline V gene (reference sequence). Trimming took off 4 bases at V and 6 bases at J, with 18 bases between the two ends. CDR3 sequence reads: CASSPFSTGSAEAFF. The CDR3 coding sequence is TGTGCCAGCAGCCCATTCTCCACAGGGTCGGCTGAAGCTTTCTTT.

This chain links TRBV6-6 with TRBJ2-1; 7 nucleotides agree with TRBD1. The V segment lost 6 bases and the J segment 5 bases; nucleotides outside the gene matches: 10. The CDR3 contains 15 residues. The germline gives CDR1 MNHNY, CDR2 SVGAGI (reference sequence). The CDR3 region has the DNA TGTGCCAGCAGCTCAGGGACAGAGACACACAATGAGCAGTTCTTC. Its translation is CASSSGTETHNEQFF.

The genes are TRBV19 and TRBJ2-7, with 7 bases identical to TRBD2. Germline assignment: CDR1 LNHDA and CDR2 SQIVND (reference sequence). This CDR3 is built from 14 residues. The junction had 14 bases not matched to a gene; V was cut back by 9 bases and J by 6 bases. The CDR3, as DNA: TGTGCCAGCCAACCCGGACCTTCGGGAGGCGAGCAGTACTTC. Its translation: CASQPGPSGGEQYF.

CDR3 DNA sequence: TGTGCCAGCAGTTACCGGGTGGGTTCACCCCTCCACTTT. Translation gives CASSYRVGSPLHF. V usage is TRBV6-5 and J usage is TRBJ1-6; no reliable D call. Between the trimmed V and J ends, which lost 2 bases and 9 bases, there was a span of 8 bases. From germline, CDR1 is MNHEY and CDR2 SVGAGI. CDR3 length equals 13 residues.

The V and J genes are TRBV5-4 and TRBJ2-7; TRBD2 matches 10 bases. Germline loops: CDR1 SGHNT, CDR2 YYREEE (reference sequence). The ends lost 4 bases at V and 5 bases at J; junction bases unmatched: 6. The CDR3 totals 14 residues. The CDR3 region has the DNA TGTGCCAGCAGCCAGCGGGAGGGCCCCCACGAGCAGTACTTC. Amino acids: CASSQREGPHEQYF.

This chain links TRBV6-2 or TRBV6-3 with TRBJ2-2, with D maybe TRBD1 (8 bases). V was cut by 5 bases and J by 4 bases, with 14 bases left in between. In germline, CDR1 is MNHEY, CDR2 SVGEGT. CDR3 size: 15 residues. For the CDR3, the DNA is TGTGCCAGCAGTAACCACAGGGGGGGCACCGGGGAGCTGTTTTTT. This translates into CASSNHRGGTGELFF.

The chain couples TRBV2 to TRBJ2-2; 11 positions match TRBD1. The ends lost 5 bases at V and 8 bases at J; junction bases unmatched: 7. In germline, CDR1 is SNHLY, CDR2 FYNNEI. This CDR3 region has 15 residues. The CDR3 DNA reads TGTGCCAGCAGTTTCCGGGACAGGGGGGTTGGGGAGCTGTTTTTT. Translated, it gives CASSFRDRGVGELFF.

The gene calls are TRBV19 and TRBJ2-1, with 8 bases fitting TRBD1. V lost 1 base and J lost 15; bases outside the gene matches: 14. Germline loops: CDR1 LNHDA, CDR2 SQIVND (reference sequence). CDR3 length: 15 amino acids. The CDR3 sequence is CASSIGGQGSARRFF. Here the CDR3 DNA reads TGTGCCAGTAGTATAGGAGGACAGGGATCCGCTAGGAGGTTCTTC. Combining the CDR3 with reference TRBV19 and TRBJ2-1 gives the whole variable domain DGGITQSPKYLFRKEGQNVTLSCEQNLNHDAMYWYRQDPGQGLRLIYYSQIVNDFQKGDIAEGYSVSREKKESFPLTVTSAQKNPTAFYLCASSIGGQGSARRFFGPGTRLTVL.

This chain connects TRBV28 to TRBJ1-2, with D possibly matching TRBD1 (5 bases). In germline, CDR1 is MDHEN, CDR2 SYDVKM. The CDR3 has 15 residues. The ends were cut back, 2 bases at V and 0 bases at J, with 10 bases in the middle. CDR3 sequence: CASSLGQTANYGYTF. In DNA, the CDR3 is TGTGCCAGCAGTTTAGGGCAGACAGCTAACTATGGCTACACCTTC.

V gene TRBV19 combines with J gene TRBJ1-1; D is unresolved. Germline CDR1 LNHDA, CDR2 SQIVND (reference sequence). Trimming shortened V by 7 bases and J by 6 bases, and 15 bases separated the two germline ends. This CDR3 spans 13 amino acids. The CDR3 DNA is TGTGCCAGTAATCTTGGATCGGGGTCTGAAGCTTTCTTT. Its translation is CASNLGSGSEAFF.

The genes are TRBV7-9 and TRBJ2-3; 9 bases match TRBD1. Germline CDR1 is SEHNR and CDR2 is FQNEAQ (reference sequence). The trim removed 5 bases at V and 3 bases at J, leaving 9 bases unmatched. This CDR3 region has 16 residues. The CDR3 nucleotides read TGTGCCAGCAGCCCTCACAGGGGGCTGCCGACAGATACGCAGTATTTT. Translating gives CASSPHRGLPTDTQYF.

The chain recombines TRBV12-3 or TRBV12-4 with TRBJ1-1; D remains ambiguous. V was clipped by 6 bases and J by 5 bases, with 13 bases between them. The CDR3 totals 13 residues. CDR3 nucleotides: TGTGCCAGCAGGAGCTTGGGAGGGACTGAAGCTTTCTTT. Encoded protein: CASRSLGGTEAFF.